The 15 T cell receptor beta chains reported below all come from one sample, sequenced in a study of identical twins. TCRdb re-analysed the 5' RACE reads in MiXCR, keeping a single row per CDR3 protein. The table lists a few hundred thousand distinct CDR3 sequences, about 8% of them singletons. These data also formed part of another study, on yellow fever vaccine responses in identical twins.

The sample was CD8+ T cells sorted from blood. The origin of the receptors is a woman between 18 and 29 years old in good health.

About this clonotype itself: Given a much more abundant clone one base away, this may be a read error. This chain uses TRBV12-3 or TRBV12-4 with TRBJ2-4; possible D gene TRBD2, 5 bases. This CDR3 region has 14 residues. V dropped 4 bases and J dropped 3 bases, with 10 bases sitting between them. This CDR3 reads CASSSEGFKNIQYF. CDR3 in DNA: TGTGCCAGCAGTTCAGAGGGTTTCAAAAACATTCAGTACTTC.

Only a few counts were recorded for this clonotype. The rearrangement joins TRBV7-8 to TRBJ1-2, with 7 nucleotides matching TRBD1. V was pared by 5 bases and J by 0 bases, with 9 bases of the junction left unmatched. The CDR3 has 16 amino acids. Per the germline V gene, CDR1 is SGHVS and CDR2 is FQNEAQ. The CDR3, as DNA: TGTGCCAGCAGCGGTTCCTGGGACAGCTCTAACTATGGCTACACCTTC. Translation: CASSGSWDSSNYGYTF. Looking up the rest from reference TRBV7-8 and TRBJ1-2 gives the full variable domain: GAGVSQSPRYKVAKRGQDVALRCDPISGHVSLFWYQQALGQGPEFLTYFQNEAQLDKSGLPSDRFFAERPEGSVSTLKIQRTQQEDSAVYLCASSGSWDSSNYGYTFGSGTRLTVV.

The chain is built from TRBV28 and TRBJ2-7; 12 bases agree with TRBD2. The CDR3 contains 16 residues. Germline loops: CDR1 MDHEN, CDR2 SYDVKM. V lost 5 bases to trimming and J lost 2 bases; unmatched junction nucleotides: 7. The CDR3: CASSPRLAGGPYEQYF. CDR3 DNA: TGTGCCAGCAGTCCCCGTCTAGCGGGAGGGCCCTACGAGCAGTACTTC.

This sequence joins TRBV28 and TRBJ2-5, with a possible D match to TRBD2 (7 bases). This CDR3 region has 14 residues. Trimming shortened V by 4 bases and J by 4 bases, and 13 bases separated the two germline ends. CDR1 and CDR2 (germline): MDHEN, SYDVKM. The CDR3 region has the DNA TGTGCCAGCAGTTCAGGGGAGGGGGGAGAGACCCAGTACTTC. Translation: CASSSGEGGETQYF.

J is TRBJ2-5 and V is TRBV25-1; D gene ambiguous. The CDR3 runs to 14 residues. V gave up 1 base and J gave up 7 bases, with 13 bases separating them. The germline V gene has CDR1 MGHDK and CDR2 SYGVNS. CDR3 sequence reads: CASSEWLPRGTQYF. The CDR3 DNA reads TGTGCCAGCAGTGAATGGCTCCCTCGAGGGACCCAGTACTTC.

This clonotype was seen a handful of times. The chain uses TRBV6-1 and TRBJ2-1; D not certain. Germline V lookup: CDR1 MNHNS, CDR2 SASEGT. The V gene lost 7 bases and the J gene lost 10 bases, with 14 bases spanning the gap. CDR3 length: 12 amino acids. The CDR3 here is CASNQVLNEQFF. CDR3 coding DNA: TGTGCCAGCAATCAGGTTTTGAACGAGCAGTTCTTC.

In this sample, this clonotype turned up a few times. The rearrangement links TRBV4-2 to TRBJ1-5; TRBD1 is a possible D gene (5 bases). V was pared by 4 bases and J by 6 bases, with 10 bases between. CDR1 LGHNA and CDR2 YNFKEQ come from the germline V gene. CDR3 length equals 13 residues. The CDR3 sequence: CASSLERGQPQHF. The CDR3 DNA follows: TGTGCCAGCAGCCTTGAGAGGGGTCAGCCCCAGCATTTT.

This clonotype was picked up a small number of times. The chain couples TRBV2 to TRBJ2-7, with 8 bases identical to TRBD2. The CDR3 extends over 14 amino acids. Trimming removed 8 bases from V and 2 bases from J; junction bases left unmatched: 8. CDR1 and CDR2 from the germline V gene are SNHLY and FYNNEI. CDR3 sequence: CASAGLASPYEQYF. CDR3 coding DNA: TGTGCCAGCGCCGGACTAGCTTCCCCCTACGAGCAGTACTTC.

The chain couples TRBV6-6 to TRBJ2-7; D unresolved. CDR3 length: 13 amino acids. CDR1 is MNHNY, CDR2 SVGAGI, per germline (reference sequence). Trimming took 6 bases from V and 2 from J, leaving 11 bases between them. CDR3 coding DNA: TGTGCCAGCAGACCCTTTGGGACCTACGAGCAGTACTTC. Protein sequence: CASRPFGTYEQYF.

This clonotype showed up many times. This chain uses TRBV7-9 with TRBJ2-1; 8 bases align to TRBD2. V trimming: 5 bases; J trimming: 6 bases; junction bases outside the gene matches: 15. Germline V gene lookup returns CDR1 SEHNR and CDR2 FQNEAQ (reference sequence). CDR3 size: 17 residues. This chain's CDR3 is CASSPVMRGADFNEQFF. DNA of the CDR3: TGTGCCAGCAGCCCAGTGATGCGGGGGGCGGACTTCAATGAGCAGTTCTTC.

This clonotype was detected ten times or more. The chain carries TRBV7-9 and TRBJ2-7; D is ambiguous. The CDR3 is 16 residues long. V lost 2 bases and J 3 bases, leaving 17 bases between the germline ends. Per the germline V gene, CDR1 is SEHNR and CDR2 is FQNEAQ (reference sequence). CDR3 sequence: CASSLSHGLRLYEQYF. For the CDR3, the DNA is TGTGCCAGCAGCTTATCCCACGGCCTAAGACTCTACGAGCAGTACTTC.

This clonotype was counted only a few times. This chain uses TRBV4-2 with TRBJ2-2; no definite D call. The V and J ends lost 6 bases and 4 bases respectively, with 9 bases between them. Germline V CDR1 and CDR2: LGHNA, YNFKEQ. CDR3 length: 13 amino acids. The CDR3 spells CASSSLATGELFF. Written as DNA, the CDR3 is TGTGCCAGCAGTTCACTGGCCACCGGGGAGCTGTTTTTT.

On this clonotype: Just one base apart from a much larger clone, this may be a read error. The chain combines TRBV4-2 with TRBJ2-1, with D maybe TRBD2 (6 bases). Between the trimmed V and J ends, which lost 3 bases and 6 bases, there was a span of 6 bases. Germline CDR1 reads LGHNA; CDR2 reads YNFKEQ. The CDR3 sequence is 12 residues long. The CDR3: CASSHGSNEQFF. In DNA, the CDR3 is TGTGCCAGCAGCCACGGGAGCAATGAGCAGTTCTTC.

At least ten counts were recorded for this clonotype. CDR3 nucleotides: TGTGCCAGTGGACTAGCGGGAGGTTTCTCCTACGAGCAGTACTTC. This translates into CASGLAGGFSYEQYF. The genes are TRBV6-1 and TRBJ2-7, with 14 nucleotides matching TRBD2. This CDR3 region has 15 residues. CDR1 and CDR2 (germline): MNHNS, SASEGT. V lost 9 bases and J lost 0; bases outside the gene matches: 4.

A few counts support this clonotype. The chain employs TRBV4-3 and TRBJ2-3; TRBD2 aligns across 7 bases. This CDR3 spans 17 amino acids. Trimming cost V 1 base and J 0 bases; bases outside gene matches: 7. Per the germline V gene, CDR1 is LGHNA and CDR2 is YSLEER. The CDR3 reads CASSQARETLSTDTQYF. CDR3 bases: TGCGCCAGCAGCCAAGCGCGGGAGACCCTAAGCACAGATACGCAGTATTTT.